These 27 T cell receptor beta chains were sequenced from one sample in a study of radiotherapy plus CTLA-4 blockade in lung cancer. TCRdb keeps only in-frame clones here, not all; method: immunoSEQ multiplex PCR. The repertoire holds about 47,000 clones, 70% to 80% seen once, with around 8.3% in the top ten. Sequenced here: peripheral blood, sampled from a patient treated with radiotherapy plus ipilimumab. The receptors come from a human donor with non-small cell lung cancer who had stable disease on radiotherapy plus ipilimumab.

The gene calls are TRBV27 and TRBJ2-7; D assignment may be TRBD1 or TRBD2 (5 bases each). From germline, CDR1 is MNHEY and CDR2 SMNVEV (reference sequence). The CDR3 contains 18 residues. Between the trimmed V and J ends, which lost 2 bases and 2 bases, there was a span of 22 bases. The CDR3 reads CASSLRRPQGIRTYEQYV. DNA of the CDR3: TGTGCCAGCAGTTTAAGGAGGCCCCAGGGAATTCGGACCTACGAGCAGTACGTC.

The chain joins TRBV5-4 to TRBJ2-1, with TRBD1 identical over 11 bases. This CDR3 is 14 amino acids long. V dropped 4 bases and J dropped 6; count of bases not matched to a gene: 3. Germline V gene sequence: CDR1 SGHNT, CDR2 YYREEE (reference sequence). The CDR3 loop reads CASSLGTGGNEQFF. The CDR3 bases are TGTGCCAGCAGCCTAGGGACAGGGGGCAATGAGCAGTTCTTC.

This chain connects TRBV2 to TRBJ1-4; a weak D match, TRBD2 (5 bases). The tail of the sequence fits TRBJ2-2 better, so the J call may be wrong. Germline CDR1 and CDR2: SNHLY and FYNNEI. The CDR3 extends over 14 amino acids. The CDR3, as DNA: TGTGCCAGCAGACGAGGGCATCCGATGGAGGAGCTGTTTTTT. Translating gives CASRRGHPMEELFF.

This chain joins TRBV7-9 and TRBJ1-2; weak D call: TRBD1 (6 bases). The V gene lost 5 bases and the J gene lost 4 bases, with 14 bases spanning the gap. Germline V gene data show CDR1 as SEHNR and CDR2 as FQNEAQ (reference sequence). This CDR3 contains 14 residues. The CDR3: CASSRDTASYGYTF. CDR3 DNA: TGTGCCAGCAGCCGGGACACGGCGTCCTATGGCTACACCTTC.

The chain employs TRBV19 and TRBJ1-1, with 7 nucleotides matching TRBD1. The CDR3 runs to 16 residues. Per the germline V gene, CDR1 is LNHDA and CDR2 is SQIVND (reference sequence). J gave up 3 bases and V 9 bases, and 16 bases lay outside the gene matches. The CDR3 DNA follows: TGTGCCAGCCTCCGAAGGGGAGTGAGGGGGCACACTGAAGCTTTCTTT. Protein: CASLRRGVRGHTEAFF.

The chain recombines TRBV5-5 with TRBJ1-2; D not certain. CDR1 is SGHKS, CDR2 YYEKEE, per germline (reference sequence). This CDR3 is 13 amino acids long. V lost 5 bases and J 3 bases, leaving 11 bases between the germline ends. The CDR3 region has the DNA TGTGCCAGCAGGGTGGGTCAGGACTATGGCTACACCTTC. This translates into CASRVGQDYGYTF.

The chain links TRBV9 to TRBJ2-1; D remains unclear. Per the germline V gene, CDR1 is SGDLS and CDR2 is YYNGEE. CDR3 length: 15 residues. V was trimmed by 1 base and J by 6 bases, leaving 14 bases between them. The CDR3 DNA follows: TGTGCCAGCAGCGTAAACCAAGGTTGGGGCAATGAGCAGTTCTTC. It codes for CASSVNQGWGNEQFF.

Turning to this clone: The germline gene is not matched at one end of the junction; a read error may be the cause. Distinct nucleotide sequences in the sample also encode this CDR3. The V and J genes are TRBV7-2 and TRBJ1-1; D possibly corresponds to TRBD1 (5 bases). The CDR3 is 13 residues long. The V gene's germline CDR1 is SGHTA and CDR2 FQGNSA. Here the CDR3 DNA reads TGTGCCAGCAGCTTAACCCCGGACACTGAAGCTTTCTTC. Translated: CASSLTPDTEAFF.

This clone was seen a single time. The chain employs TRBV28 and TRBJ1-2; D remains ambiguous. The length of the CDR3 is 13 residues. Germline V gene lookup returns CDR1 MDHEN and CDR2 SYDVKM. Trimming cost V 4 bases and J 0 bases, with 6 bases left between them. The CDR3 region has the DNA TGTGCCAGCAGTTCAGAAACTAACTATGGCTACACCTTC. Translated: CASSSETNYGYTF.

The chain combines TRBV19 with TRBJ1-5; no clear D. The CDR3 is made up of 12 amino acids. Looked up from germline, CDR1 is LNHDA and CDR2 is SQIVND (reference sequence). The germline V and J ends were trimmed by 6 bases and 3 bases, with 6 bases remaining between them. CDR3: CASRGNNQPQHF. DNA for the CDR3: TGTGCCAGTAGAGGCAACAATCAGCCCCAGCATTTT.

About this clone: A read error may account for a junction end that differs from germline. The chain has TRBV6-5 and TRBJ2-3; D unclear. The CDR3 consists of 13 residues. CDR1 MNHEY and CDR2 SVGAGI come from the germline V gene. The CDR3 coding sequence is TGTGCCAGCAGAGGGTTTGGCACGGATACGCAGTATTTT. This translates into CASRGFGTDTQYF.

The rearrangement uses TRBV4-1 and TRBJ2-3; 7 nucleotides agree with TRBD2. The CDR3 is made up of 17 amino acids. V was clipped by 4 bases and J by 8 bases; unmatched bases: 18. The germline gives CDR1 MGHRA, CDR2 YSYEKL. The DNA for the CDR3 is TGCGCCAGCAGCCCCCTTCCTGGCGGGGGTCGGCCCGGTACGCAGTATTTT. Translated, it gives CASSPLPGGGRPGTQYF.

The rearrangement links TRBV10-3 to TRBJ2-7, with TRBD2 matching 7 bases. Per the germline V gene, CDR1 is ENHRY and CDR2 is SYGVKD. This CDR3 region has 15 residues. The V gene end was trimmed by 0 bases and the J gene end by 4 bases; junction bases not matched to a gene: 6. In nucleotides, the CDR3 is TGTGCCATCAGTGAGTCGGGAGGGATGGGGTACGAGCAGTACTTC. Amino acids: CAISESGGMGYEQYF.

This clone was observed a single time. V and J are TRBV2 and TRBJ2-3, with 7 positions matching TRBD1. CDR3 size: 16 residues. V lost 6 bases to trimming and J lost 0 bases; unmatched junction nucleotides: 9. Per the germline V gene, CDR1 is SNHLY and CDR2 is FYNNEI. CDR3 loop: CASRIHRGRSTDTQYF. The CDR3 bases are TGTGCCAGCAGGATCCACAGGGGTCGAAGCACAGATACGCAGTATTTT.

The chain couples TRBV6-5 to TRBJ2-1; 11 positions agree with TRBD2. V dropped 4 bases and J dropped 5; count of bases not matched to a gene: 7. Germline V gives CDR1 MNHEY, CDR2 SVGAGI. This CDR3 spans 16 amino acids. CDR3 protein: CASSLLSGGVHNEQFF. The CDR3, as DNA: TGTGCCAGCAGTTTACTTAGCGGGGGGGTCCACAATGAGCAGTTCTTC.

V gene TRBV28 combines with J gene TRBJ2-2; 7 bases match TRBD1. Germline CDR1 reads MDHEN; CDR2 reads SYDVKM. V shed 3 bases and J 0 bases; nucleotides not matched to a gene: 1. The CDR3 is made up of 15 amino acids. The CDR3 DNA reads TGTGCCAGCAGTTTGGGGACAGCGAACACCGGGGAGCTGTTTTTT. Translation: CASSLGTANTGELFF.

The gene calls are TRBV13 and TRBJ2-3, with TRBD2 matching 8 bases. CDR1 is PRHDT and CDR2 is FYEKMQ in the germline V gene (reference sequence). The V segment lost 5 bases and the J segment 2 bases; nucleotides outside the gene matches: 6. The CDR3 totals 15 residues. As DNA, the CDR3 is TGTGCCAGCAGCCCGCTTAGCGGGGTCACAGATACGCAGTATTTT. Protein: CASSPLSGVTDTQYF. The full variable domain, completed using reference TRBV13 and TRBJ2-3, is AAGVIQSPRHLIKEKRETATLKCYPIPRHDTVYWYQQGPGQDPQFLISFYEKMQSDKGSIPDRFSAQQFSDYHSELNMSSLELGDSALYFCASSPLSGVTDTQYFGPGTRLTVL.

The rearrangement joins TRBV9 to TRBJ2-1, with 7 bases lining up with TRBD2. The V segment lost 4 bases and the J segment 5 bases; nucleotides outside the gene matches: 15. Germline CDR1 is SGDLS and CDR2 is YYNGEE. The CDR3 loop spans 17 amino acids. For the CDR3, the DNA is TGTGCCAGCAGCCCAAAAGGATGGGGGGGACTCAACAATGAGCAGTTCTTC. Its translation: CASSPKGWGGLNNEQFF.

The chain carries TRBV6-5 and TRBJ1-2, with TRBD1 identical over 8 bases. Germline CDR1 MNHEY, CDR2 SVGAGI. Unmatched junction bases numbered 16, after V lost 8 bases and J lost 8 bases. CDR3 size: 15 residues. CDR3 bases: TGTGCCAGCTCTGAGGACAGGGAGGTGAGCGGAGGCTACACCTTC. Its translation is CASSEDREVSGGYTF.

The J gene is TRBJ1-2, the V gene TRBV4-3, with a possible D match to TRBD1 (6 bases). The CDR3 extends over 16 amino acids. From germline, CDR1 is LGHNA and CDR2 YSLEER. V was clipped by 1 base and J by 4 bases, with 16 bases between them. CDR3 DNA sequence: TGCGCCAGCAGCCAAGGTACCTGGACAGTCGTCTATGGCTACACCTTC. Protein sequence: CASSQGTWTVVYGYTF.

The chain combines TRBV7-2 with TRBJ2-5; 9 bases fit TRBD1. V was pared by 7 bases and J by 5 bases, with 14 bases of the junction left unmatched. The CDR3 consists of 16 residues. The germline V gene encodes CDR1 SGHTA and CDR2 FQGNSA. CDR3 sequence: CASTLTGGATRETQYF. CDR3 in DNA: TGTGCCAGCACCCTAACAGGGGGCGCTACTAGGGAGACCCAGTACTTC.

This chain uses TRBV7-9 with TRBJ2-5; tentative D call: TRBD2 (5 bases). Germline lookup yields CDR1 SEHNR and CDR2 FQNEAQ (reference sequence). There are 15 residues in the CDR3. V dropped 3 bases and J dropped 0 bases, with 11 bases sitting between them. The CDR3 nucleotides are TGTGCCAGCAGCTTGCTAGCAGGCAACCAAGAGACCCAGTACTTC. This codes for CASSLLAGNQETQYF.

The J gene is TRBJ1-1, the V gene TRBV27; TRBD1 is a possible D gene (5 bases). The CDR3 totals 13 residues. Per the germline V gene, CDR1 is MNHEY and CDR2 is SMNVEV (reference sequence). Trimming took off 5 bases at V and 4 bases at J, with 11 bases between the two ends. The CDR3 loop is CASSRGPGTEAFF. The CDR3 DNA sequence: TGTGCCAGCAGTAGGGGCCCTGGCACTGAAGCTTTCTTT.

This rearrangement joins TRBV5-1 to TRBJ2-3; 7 bases map to TRBD2. The CDR3 covers 15 residues. Looked up from germline, CDR1 is SGHRS and CDR2 is YFSETQ. J was trimmed by 3 bases and V by 4 bases; bases with no gene match: 8. CDR3 bases: TGCGCCAGCAGCCCTCGGACCGGGGGGACAGATACGCAGTATTTT. It is translated as CASSPRTGGTDTQYF.

This clone was counted between two and nine times. The chain is built from TRBV4-1 and TRBJ1-3; D possibly corresponds to TRBD1 (5 bases). The CDR3 runs to 17 residues. The germline gives CDR1 MGHRA, CDR2 YSYEKL. V lost 3 bases and J 0 bases, leaving 15 bases between the germline ends. CDR3 sequence (DNA): TGCGCCAGCAGCCAGGAACTGAGGACAATCTCTGGAAACACCATATATTTT. It encodes CASSQELRTISGNTIYF.

The CDR3 nucleotides are TGTGCCAGCAGCTTAAGCCGGGAGCTGTTTTTT. Translating gives CASSLSRELFF. The chain links TRBV7-2 to TRBJ2-2; no reliable D call. This CDR3 is 11 amino acids long. V was cut by 2 bases and J by 9 bases, with 4 bases left in between. Germline V lookup: CDR1 SGHTA, CDR2 FQGNSA.

The chain couples TRBV19 to TRBJ1-5; a weak D match, TRBD1 (6 bases). V lost 3 bases and J 4 bases, leaving 13 bases between the germline ends. Germline assignment: CDR1 LNHDA and CDR2 SQIVND (reference sequence). The CDR3 covers 15 residues. This CDR3 reads CASSIERGQNQPQHF. The CDR3 DNA reads TGTGCCAGTAGTATCGAACGGGGGCAGAATCAGCCCCAGCATTTT. Combining the CDR3 with reference TRBV19 and TRBJ1-5 gives the whole variable domain DGGITQSPKYLFRKEGQNVTLSCEQNLNHDAMYWYRQDPGQGLRLIYYSQIVNDFQKGDIAEGYSVSREKKESFPLTVTSAQKNPTAFYLCASSIERGQNQPQHFGDGTRLSIL.